This T cell receptor (beta chain) was found in a study of monozygotic twins with inflammatory bowel disease. Study-level findings and limits: Researchers report that IBD patients shared fewer clonotypes with others than healthy twins, especially amid disease activity.

Comments on this clonotype: Its target is not known.

The quantity of total RNA per TCR library was 3500 ng. Template switching incorporated UMIs with a 6-nucleotide sample barcode. TCRdb re-called the 5' RACE reads and shows each CDR3 protein once, DNA omitted. The sample holds about 380,000 distinct CDR3 sequences. With no T cell sorting beforehand, total RNA was isolated from whole blood. The CDR3 covers 13 residues. CDR1 is LGHDT and CDR2 is YNNKEL in the germline V gene (reference sequence). V usage is TRBV3-1 and J usage is TRBJ2-7; without DNA, the TCRdb call of TRBD1 cannot be checked. Source material: blood. The TCR was taken from a human donor with ulcerative colitis or Crohn's disease, or a healthy co-twin of an affected twin (not recorded which). The CDR3: CASSPGTGIEQYF.